Shown below are 8 T cell receptor beta chains from a single sample sequenced in a study of shared clonotypes between healthy human individuals. Here immunoSEQ multiplex PCR was the method, and the copy in TCRdb shows in-frame clones only, minus some. The top ten hold 0.3% of the sample, which has 550,000 to 600,000 clones, 95% to 98% seen once. CD45RO-negative cells were positively selected for CCR7, leaving out terminally differentiated effector memory CD45RA+ cells. The sample was naive CD8+ T cells sorted from blood. All receptors come from a man in his thirties or forties in good health.

V is TRBV9 and J is TRBJ2-7; D ambiguous. Germline CDR1 reads SGDLS; CDR2 reads YYNGEE. The CDR3 loop spans 13 amino acids. The V and J ends lost 3 bases and 8 bases respectively, with 15 bases between them. The CDR3 sequence: CASSGPLLPQQYF. CDR3 nucleotides: TGTGCCAGCAGCGGACCTTTATTGCCGCAGCAGTACTTC.

The chain employs TRBV5-1 and TRBJ2-7; D remains ambiguous. This CDR3 is built from 15 residues. Trimming cost V 3 bases and J 0 bases, with 13 bases left between them. Germline CDR1 reads SGHRS; CDR2 reads YFSETQ. CDR3 DNA sequence: TGCGCCAGCAGCTCTTCCCTCCTAGGCTCCTACGAGCAGTACTTC. This encodes CASSSSLLGSYEQYF.

This clone was detected only a few times. The rearrangement links TRBV27 to TRBJ2-7; D is perhaps TRBD1 or TRBD2 (5 bases each). Germline loops: CDR1 MNHEY, CDR2 SMNVEV (reference sequence). The length of the CDR3 is 13 residues. The germline V and J ends were trimmed by 5 bases and 3 bases, with 11 bases remaining between them. DNA of the CDR3: TGTGCCAGCAGTCTCAGGGACGGCTACGAGCAGTACTTC. This codes for CASSLRDGYEQYF.

This chain connects TRBV27 to TRBJ2-1; 7 bases are shared with TRBD2. Germline CDR1 is MNHEY and CDR2 is SMNVEV (reference sequence). There are 14 residues in the CDR3. J lost 2 bases, V lost 3 bases, and 1 base had no gene match. CDR3: CASSFGLAYNEQFF. As DNA, the CDR3 is TGTGCCAGCAGTTTCGGACTAGCCTACAATGAGCAGTTCTTC.

The chain couples TRBV20-1 to TRBJ2-3; D call uncertain. CDR3 length: 11 residues. Germline CDR1 DFQATT, CDR2 SNEGSKA (reference sequence). The ends were cut back, 6 bases at V and 5 bases at J, with 9 bases in the middle. CDR3 in DNA: TGCAGTGCCCAATGGGTAGATACGCAGTATTTT. This gives the protein CSAQWVDTQYF.

The chain is built from TRBV7-9 and TRBJ1-5, with 7 bases that match TRBD1. Germline V gene sequence: CDR1 SEHNR, CDR2 FQNEAQ (reference sequence). This CDR3 contains 16 residues. Germline trimming cut 5 bases from V and 0 bases from J; bases unmatched to any gene: 7. The CDR3 sequence is CASSDTTGISNQPQHF. Here the CDR3 DNA reads TGTGCCAGCAGCGACACGACAGGGATTAGCAATCAGCCCCAGCATTTT.

The rearrangement joins TRBV7-9 to TRBJ2-1; D possibly matches TRBD1 or TRBD2 (6 bases each). CDR3 length: 16 residues. Germline CDR1 reads SEHNR; CDR2 reads FQNEAQ (reference sequence). Trimming cost V 2 bases and J 6 bases, with 17 bases left between them. CDR3 DNA: TGTGCCAGCAGCTTATCGGGGGCACTGCCCAGCAATGAGCAGTTCTTC. Protein sequence: CASSLSGALPSNEQFF.

This clone appeared a single time. V and J are TRBV9 and TRBJ1-1; D is uncertain. Trimming removed 4 bases at V and 5 bases at J, with 15 bases between. Germline lookup yields CDR1 SGDLS and CDR2 YYNGEE. The CDR3 totals 14 residues. CDR3 region: CASSPEALRTEAFF. As DNA, the CDR3 is TGTGCCAGCAGCCCCGAGGCCCTGAGGACTGAAGCTTTCTTT.